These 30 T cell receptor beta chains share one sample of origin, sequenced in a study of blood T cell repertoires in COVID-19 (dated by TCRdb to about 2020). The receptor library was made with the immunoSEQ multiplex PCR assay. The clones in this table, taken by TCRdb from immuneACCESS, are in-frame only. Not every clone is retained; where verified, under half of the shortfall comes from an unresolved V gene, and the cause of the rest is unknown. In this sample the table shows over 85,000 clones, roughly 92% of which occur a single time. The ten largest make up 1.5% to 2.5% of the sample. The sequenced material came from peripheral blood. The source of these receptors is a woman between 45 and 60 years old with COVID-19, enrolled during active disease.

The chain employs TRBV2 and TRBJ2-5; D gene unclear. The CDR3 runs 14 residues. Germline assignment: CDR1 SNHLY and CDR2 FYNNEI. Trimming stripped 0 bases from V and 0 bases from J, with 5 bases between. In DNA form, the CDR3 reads TGTGCCAGCAGTGAAGCGCGGCACCAAGAGACCCAGTACTTC. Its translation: CASSEARHQETQYF.

CDR3 sequence reads: CATMTGYQPQHF. The CDR3, as DNA: TGTGCCACCATGACAGGTTATCAGCCCCAGCATTTT. The genes are TRBV6-5 and TRBJ1-5, with D possibly TRBD1 on 6 matching bases. V gave up 10 bases and J gave up 5 bases, with 12 bases separating them. CDR3 length: 12 amino acids. CDR1 and CDR2 (germline): MNHEY, SVGAGI.

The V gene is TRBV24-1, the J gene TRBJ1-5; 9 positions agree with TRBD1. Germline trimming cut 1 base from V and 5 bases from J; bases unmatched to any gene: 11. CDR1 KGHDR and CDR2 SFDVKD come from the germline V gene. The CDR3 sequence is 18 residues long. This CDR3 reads CATSDLALGTGKDQPQHF. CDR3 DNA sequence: TGTGCCACCAGTGATTTAGCCCTCGGGACAGGGAAAGATCAGCCCCAGCATTTT.

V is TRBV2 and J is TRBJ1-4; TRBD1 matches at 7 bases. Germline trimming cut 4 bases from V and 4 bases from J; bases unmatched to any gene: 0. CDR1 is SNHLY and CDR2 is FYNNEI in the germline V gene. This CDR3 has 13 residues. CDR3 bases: TGTGCCAGCAGTGGGGACAGTAATGAAAAACTGTTTTTT. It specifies CASSGDSNEKLFF.

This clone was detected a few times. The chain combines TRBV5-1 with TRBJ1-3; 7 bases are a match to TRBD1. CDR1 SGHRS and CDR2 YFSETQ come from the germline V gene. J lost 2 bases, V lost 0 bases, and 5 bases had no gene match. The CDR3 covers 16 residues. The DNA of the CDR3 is TGCGCCAGCAGCTTGGGTGTAGGGGGCGCTGGAAACACCATATATTTT. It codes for CASSLGVGGAGNTIYF.

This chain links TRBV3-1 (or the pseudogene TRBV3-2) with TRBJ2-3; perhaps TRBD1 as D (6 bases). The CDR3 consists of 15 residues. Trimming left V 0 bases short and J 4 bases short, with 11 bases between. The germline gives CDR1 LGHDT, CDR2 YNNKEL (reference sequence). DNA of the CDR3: TGTGCCAGCAGCCAAGACGGCAGGGGTGCAGATACGCAGTATTTT. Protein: CASSQDGRGADTQYF.

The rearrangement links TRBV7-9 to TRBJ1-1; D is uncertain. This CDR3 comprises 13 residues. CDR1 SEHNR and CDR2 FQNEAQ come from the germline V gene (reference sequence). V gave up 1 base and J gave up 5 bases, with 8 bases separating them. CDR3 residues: CASSLGRITEAFF. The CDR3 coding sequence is TGTGCCAGCAGCTTAGGGCGGATTACTGAAGCTTTCTTT. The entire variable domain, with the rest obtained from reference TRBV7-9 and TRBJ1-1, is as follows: DTGVSQNPRHKITKRGQNVTFRCDPISEHNRLYWYRQTLGQGPEFLTYFQNEAQLEKSRLLSDRFSAERPKGSFSTLEIQRTEQGDSAMYLCASSLGRITEAFFGQGTRLTVV.

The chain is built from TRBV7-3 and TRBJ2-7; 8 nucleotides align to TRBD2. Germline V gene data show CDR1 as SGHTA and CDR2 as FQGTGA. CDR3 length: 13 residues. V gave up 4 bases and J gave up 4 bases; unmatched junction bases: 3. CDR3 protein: CASSYGREYEQYF. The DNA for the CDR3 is TGTGCCAGCAGCTACGGGAGGGAGTACGAGCAGTACTTC.

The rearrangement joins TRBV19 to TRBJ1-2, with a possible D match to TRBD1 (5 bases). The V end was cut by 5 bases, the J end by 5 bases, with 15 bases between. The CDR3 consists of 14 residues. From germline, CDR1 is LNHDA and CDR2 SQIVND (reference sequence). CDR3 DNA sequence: TGTGCCAGTAGTTCGGGGGATATGAGTTATGGCTACACCTTC. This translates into CASSSGDMSYGYTF.

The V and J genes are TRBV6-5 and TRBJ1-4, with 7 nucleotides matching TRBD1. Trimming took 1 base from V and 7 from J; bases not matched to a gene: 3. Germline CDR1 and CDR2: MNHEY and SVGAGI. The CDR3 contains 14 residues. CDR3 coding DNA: TGTGCCAGCAGTTACTTGGGGACAGCTGAAAAACTGTTTTTT. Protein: CASSYLGTAEKLFF.

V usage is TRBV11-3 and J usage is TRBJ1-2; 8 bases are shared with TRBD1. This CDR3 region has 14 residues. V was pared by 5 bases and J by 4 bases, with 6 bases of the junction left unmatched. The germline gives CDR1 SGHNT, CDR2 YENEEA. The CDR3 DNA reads TGTGCCAGCAGCCCCGGACAGGGCCGCTATGGCTACACCTTC. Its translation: CASSPGQGRYGYTF. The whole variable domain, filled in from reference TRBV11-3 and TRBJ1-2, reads EAGVVQSPRYKIIEKKQPVAFWCNPISGHNTLYWYLQNLGQGPELLIRYENEEAVDDSQLPKDRFSAERLKGVDSTLKIQPAELGDSAVYLCASSPGQGRYGYTFGSGTRLTVV.

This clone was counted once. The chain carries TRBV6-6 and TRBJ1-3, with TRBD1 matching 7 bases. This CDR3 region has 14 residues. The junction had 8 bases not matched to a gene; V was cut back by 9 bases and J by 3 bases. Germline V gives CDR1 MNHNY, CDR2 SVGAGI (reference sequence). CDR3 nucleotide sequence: TGTGCCAGTCGGACAGGAGCCTTTGGAAACACCATATATTTT. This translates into CASRTGAFGNTIYF.

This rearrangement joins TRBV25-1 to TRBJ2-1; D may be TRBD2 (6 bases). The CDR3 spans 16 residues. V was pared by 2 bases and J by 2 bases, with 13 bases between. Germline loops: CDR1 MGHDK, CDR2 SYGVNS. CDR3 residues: CASSEGAGPTYNEQFF. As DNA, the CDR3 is TGTGCCAGCAGTGAAGGGGCGGGGCCCACCTACAATGAGCAGTTCTTC.

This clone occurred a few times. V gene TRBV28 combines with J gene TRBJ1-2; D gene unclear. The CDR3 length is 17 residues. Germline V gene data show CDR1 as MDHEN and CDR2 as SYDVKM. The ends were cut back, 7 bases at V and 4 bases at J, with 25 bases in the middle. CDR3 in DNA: TGTGCCAGCATTGGGTCCCGGGTCTTTCAACCCCTCTATGGCTACACCTTC. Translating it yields CASIGSRVFQPLYGYTF.

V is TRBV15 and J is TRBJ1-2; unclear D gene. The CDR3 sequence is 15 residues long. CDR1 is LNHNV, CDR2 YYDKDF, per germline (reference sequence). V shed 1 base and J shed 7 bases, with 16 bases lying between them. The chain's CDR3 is CATSRAAQTLGGYTF. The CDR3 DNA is TGTGCCACCAGCAGAGCAGCACAGACCCTTGGTGGCTACACCTTC.

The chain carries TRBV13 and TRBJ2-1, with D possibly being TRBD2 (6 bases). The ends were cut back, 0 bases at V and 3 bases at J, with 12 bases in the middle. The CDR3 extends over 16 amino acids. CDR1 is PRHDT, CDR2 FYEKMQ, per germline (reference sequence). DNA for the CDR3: TGTGCCAGCAGCTTAGGTGCGGGACTGCACTACAATGAGCAGTTCTTC. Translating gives CASSLGAGLHYNEQFF.

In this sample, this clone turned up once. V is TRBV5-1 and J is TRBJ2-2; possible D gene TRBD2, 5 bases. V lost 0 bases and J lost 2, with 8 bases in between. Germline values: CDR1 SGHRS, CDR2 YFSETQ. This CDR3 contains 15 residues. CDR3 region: CASSLDGGNTGELFF. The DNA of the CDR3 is TGCGCCAGCAGCTTGGATGGAGGAAACACCGGGGAGCTGTTTTTT.

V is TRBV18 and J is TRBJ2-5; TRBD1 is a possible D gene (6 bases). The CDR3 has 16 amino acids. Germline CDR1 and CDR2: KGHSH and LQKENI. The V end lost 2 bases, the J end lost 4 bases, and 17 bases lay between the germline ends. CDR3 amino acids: CASSPAPVGAGETQYF. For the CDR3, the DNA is TGTGCCAGCTCACCAGCCCCGGTGGGGGCGGGAGAGACCCAGTACTTC.

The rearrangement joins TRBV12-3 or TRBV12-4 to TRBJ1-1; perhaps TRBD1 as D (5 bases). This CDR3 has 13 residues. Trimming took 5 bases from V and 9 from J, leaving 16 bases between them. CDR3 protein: CASSPPNRFQAFF. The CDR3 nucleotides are TGTGCCAGCAGTCCCCCAAACAGGTTCCAAGCTTTCTTT.

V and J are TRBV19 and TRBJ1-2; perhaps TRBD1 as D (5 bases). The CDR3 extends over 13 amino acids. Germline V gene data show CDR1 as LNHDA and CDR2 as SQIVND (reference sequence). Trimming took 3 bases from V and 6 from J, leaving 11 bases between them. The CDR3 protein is CASSMGLQDGYTF. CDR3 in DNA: TGTGCCAGTAGTATGGGGCTCCAGGATGGCTACACCTTC. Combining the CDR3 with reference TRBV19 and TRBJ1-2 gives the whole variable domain DGGITQSPKYLFRKEGQNVTLSCEQNLNHDAMYWYRQDPGQGLRLIYYSQIVNDFQKGDIAEGYSVSREKKESFPLTVTSAQKNPTAFYLCASSMGLQDGYTFGSGTRLTVV.

The CDR3 reads CASSFFGGLGNEQYF. Written as DNA, the CDR3 is TGTGCCAGCAGCTTCTTCGGGGGGCTTGGAAACGAGCAGTACTTC. J is TRBJ2-7 and V is TRBV5-5, with D possibly being TRBD2 (7 bases). V lost 2 bases, J lost 5 bases, and 17 bases lay in between. The CDR3 is 15 amino acids. The germline V gene has CDR1 SGHKS and CDR2 YYEKEE (reference sequence).

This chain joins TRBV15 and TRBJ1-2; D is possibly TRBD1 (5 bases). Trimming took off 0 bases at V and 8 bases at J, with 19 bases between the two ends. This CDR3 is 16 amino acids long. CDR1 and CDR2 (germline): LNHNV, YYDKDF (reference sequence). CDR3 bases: TGTGCCACCAGCAGAGATCAAGGGGCAACGTCTGCGGGCTACACCTTC. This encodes CATSRDQGATSAGYTF.

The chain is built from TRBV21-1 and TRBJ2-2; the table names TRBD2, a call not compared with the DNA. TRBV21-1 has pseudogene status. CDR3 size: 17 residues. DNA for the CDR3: TGTGCCAGCAACTCGACTAGCGGGGGGGTTAACACCGGGGAGCTGTTTTTT. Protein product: CASNSTSGGVNTGELFF.

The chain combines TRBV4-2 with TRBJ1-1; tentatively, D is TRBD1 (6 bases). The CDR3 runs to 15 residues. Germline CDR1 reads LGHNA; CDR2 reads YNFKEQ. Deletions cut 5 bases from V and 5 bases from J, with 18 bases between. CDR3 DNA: TGTGCCAGCAGCGGCCCCAGGGGAGGGTCGACTGAAGCTTTCTTT. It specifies CASSGPRGGSTEAFF.

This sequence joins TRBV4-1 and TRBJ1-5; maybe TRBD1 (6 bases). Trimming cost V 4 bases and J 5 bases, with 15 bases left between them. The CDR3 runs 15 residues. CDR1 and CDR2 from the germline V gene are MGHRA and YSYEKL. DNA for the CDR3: TGCGCCAGCAGCCCCTCCTACAGGGAACATCAGCCCCAGCATTTT. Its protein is CASSPSYREHQPQHF.

CDR3 DNA sequence: TGTGCCAGCAGCTCATTGGGCCGCACTGAAGCTTTCTTT. Protein: CASSSLGRTEAFF. V and J are TRBV5-4 and TRBJ1-1; D remains ambiguous. CDR3 length equals 13 residues. Germline V gives CDR1 SGHNT, CDR2 YYREEE (reference sequence). The V gene lost 3 bases and the J gene lost 4 bases, with 10 bases spanning the gap.

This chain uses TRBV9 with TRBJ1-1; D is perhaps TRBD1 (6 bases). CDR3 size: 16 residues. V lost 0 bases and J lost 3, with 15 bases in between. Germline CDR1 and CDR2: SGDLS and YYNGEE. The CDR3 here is CASSVALGGRDTEAFF. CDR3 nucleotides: TGTGCCAGCAGCGTAGCTTTAGGGGGGAGGGACACTGAAGCTTTCTTT.

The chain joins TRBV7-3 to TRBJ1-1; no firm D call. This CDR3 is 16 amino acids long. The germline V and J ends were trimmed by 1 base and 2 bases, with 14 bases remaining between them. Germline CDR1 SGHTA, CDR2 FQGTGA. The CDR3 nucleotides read TGTGCCAGCAGCTTAATGGGCGGAGGTGGAAACACTGAAGCTTTCTTT. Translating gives CASSLMGGGGNTEAFF.

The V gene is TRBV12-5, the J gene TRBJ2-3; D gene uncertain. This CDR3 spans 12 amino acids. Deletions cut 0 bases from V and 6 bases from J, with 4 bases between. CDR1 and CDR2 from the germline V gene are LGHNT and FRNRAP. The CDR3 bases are TGTGCTAGTGGTTTGGTAAGCGATACGCAGTATTTT. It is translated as CASGLVSDTQYF.

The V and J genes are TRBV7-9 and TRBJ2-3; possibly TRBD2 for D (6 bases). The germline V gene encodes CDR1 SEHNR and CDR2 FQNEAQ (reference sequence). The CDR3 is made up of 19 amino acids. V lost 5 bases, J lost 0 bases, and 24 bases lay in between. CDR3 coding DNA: TGTGCCAGCAGCCTCCCCATCGGGGGAAGTTTCGCTAGCACAGATACGCAGTATTTT. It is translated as CASSLPIGGSFASTDTQYF. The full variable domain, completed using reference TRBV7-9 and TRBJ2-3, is DTGVSQNPRHKITKRGQNVTFRCDPISEHNRLYWYRQTLGQGPEFLTYFQNEAQLEKSRLLSDRFSAERPKGSFSTLEIQRTEQGDSAMYLCASSLPIGGSFASTDTQYFGPGTRLTVL.